The rows below give T cell receptor beta chains drawn from one sample of a study of metastatic and nonmetastatic thyroid tumors. TCRdb reanalyzed the PCR reads via MiXCR. The sample shows under 30,000 clones, about 3.9% of them seen only once. Sequencing was done on a sample of blood. These receptors came from a female donor with papillary thyroid cancer or a benign thyroid nodule (not recorded which). Some clones in this sample may be carry-over from other donors' samples. Both conserved end residues are part of each CDR3. D genes are given only for firm matches. Size is omitted from some rows. Given values are once, few, many or a class for expanded clones.

j_call	clone_size	d_call	v_call	cdr3_aa	cdr3_nt
TRBJ2-7	NA	NA	TRBV6-1	CASTGRQPVYGQYF	TGTGCCAGCACAGGCAGACAGCCCGTCTACGGGCAGTACTTC
TRBJ2-1	few	NA	TRBV29-1	CSVGGRLMVGEQLF	TGCAGCGTTGGAGGGCGCCTCATGGTAGGTGAGCAGTTATTC
TRBJ2-1	many	NA	TRBV11-3	CASSLDGYLQGNEQFF	TGTGCCAGCAGCTTAGATGGCTACCTCCAGGGTAATGAGCAGTTCTTC
TRBJ1-2	many	NA	TRBV10-2	CASSDRGGRGYTF	TGCGCCAGCAGTGATCGAGGGGGGCGAGGCTACACCTTC
TRBJ2-3	NA	NA	TRBV19	CASSFTITYTQYF	TGTGCCAGTAGTTTCACGATCACATATACGCAGTATTTT
TRBJ1-5	many	NA	TRBV18	CASSPSSSNQPQHF	TGTGCCAGCTCACCCTCTTCGAGCAATCAGCCCCAGCATTTT
TRBJ2-1	many	TRBD1	TRBV24-1	CATSDYGTGSYNEQFF	TGTGCCACCAGTGATTATGGGACAGGGTCCTACAATGAGCAGTTCTTC
TRBJ1-1	NA	NA	TRBV7-2	CASSLVSGNTEAFF	TGTGCCAGCAGCTTAGTAAGCGGGAACACTGAAGCTTTCTTT
TRBJ2-3	NA	TRBD2	TRBV6-4	CASSDSTSGGNTQYF	TGTGCCAGCAGTGACTCGACTAGCGGTGGAAATACGCAGTATTTT
TRBJ2-7	medium-sized	TRBD1	TRBV27	CASSLFADRDHEQYF	TGTGCCAGCAGTTTATTTGCGGACAGGGACCACGAGCAGTACTTC
TRBJ2-3	medium-sized	NA	TRBV4-2	CASSHGDTQYF	TGTGCCAGCAGCCATGGAGATACGCAGTATTTT
TRBJ2-7	few	NA	TRBV7-9	CASSLAGAYEQYF	TGTGCCAGCAGCTTAGCGGGAGCCTACGAGCAGTACTTC
TRBJ1-6	medium-sized	NA	TRBV6-1	CASTVTGGRNNSPLHF	TGTGCCAGCACCGTTACCGGGGGGCGAAATAATTCACCCCTCCACTTT
TRBJ1-1	medium-sized	TRBD1	TRBV12-3/TRBV12-4	CASSNRGLDTEAFF	TGTGCCAGCAGTAACAGGGGGCTTGACACTGAAGCTTTCTTT
TRBJ2-2	many	NA	TRBV5-5	CASPLGRGELFF	TGTGCCAGCCCCCTGGGGAGGGGGGAGCTGTTTTTT
TRBJ2-3	many	NA	TRBV5-1	CASSRSPPTDTQYF	TGCGCCAGCAGCAGGTCGCCTCCCACAGATACGCAGTATTTT
TRBJ1-2	medium-sized	NA	TRBV6-1	CATSAWGGNYGYTF	TGTGCCACTTCAGCCTGGGGGGGAAACTATGGCTACACCTTC
TRBJ1-1	many	NA	TRBV27	CASSLSRGSRAFF	TGTGCCAGCAGTTTATCTAGGGGGAGTCGTGCTTTCTTT
TRBJ2-7	many	NA	TRBV29-1	CSVPFLGAFYEQYF	TGCAGCGTCCCCTTCTTGGGAGCATTCTACGAGCAGTACTTC
TRBJ2-2	medium-sized	TRBD2	TRBV27	CASSLIAGGSNTGELFF	TGTGCCAGCAGTTTAATAGCGGGAGGGTCGAACACCGGGGAGCTGTTTTTT
TRBJ2-2	few	NA	TRBV6-2/TRBV6-3	CASRGDTGELFF	TGTGCCAGCAGGGGAGATACCGGGGAGCTGTTTTTT
TRBJ1-5	many	NA	TRBV7-2	CASSLFLEAAYQPQHF	TGTGCCAGCAGCTTATTTTTGGAAGCCGCTTATCAGCCCCAGCATTTT
TRBJ2-1	few	TRBD2	TRBV6-1	CASRGLAGGVNEQFF	TGTGCCAGCAGAGGACTAGCGGGGGGGGTCAATGAGCAGTTCTTC
TRBJ1-1	few	NA	TRBV19	CASAGSFGAEAFF	TGTGCCAGTGCAGGGAGTTTTGGCGCTGAAGCTTTCTTT
TRBJ2-1	NA	NA	TRBV11-2	CASSLAGFSYNEQFF	TGTGCCAGCAGCTTAGCGGGATTCTCCTACAATGAGCAGTTCTTC
TRBJ2-7	few	TRBD1	TRBV28	CASSLAGTGAYEQYF	TGTGCCAGCAGTTTAGCCGGGACAGGGGCCTACGAGCAGTACTTC
TRBJ2-2	NA	NA	TRBV19	CASSIARGRGELFF	TGTGCCAGTAGTATAGCTAGGGGCCGCGGGGAGCTGTTTTTT
TRBJ2-3	NA	NA	TRBV27	CASNLGWASHRTDTQYF	TGTGCCAGCAATTTAGGTTGGGCTAGCCATAGGACAGATACGCAGTATTTT
TRBJ2-4	few	TRBD1	TRBV20-1	CSAVDRVAKDIQYF	TGCAGTGCGGTGGACAGGGTAGCCAAAGACATTCAGTACTTC
TRBJ2-7	NA	NA	TRBV6-6	CASSYSIRGGLYEQYF	TGTGCCAGCAGTTACTCGATTCGCGGGGGCCTCTACGAGCAGTACTTC
TRBJ2-1	many	NA	TRBV20-1	CSAPRDSANEQFF	TGCAGTGCTCCTCGGGACTCGGCCAATGAGCAGTTCTTC
TRBJ2-2	many	NA	TRBV10-3	CAIRPTANTGELFF	TGTGCCATCAGGCCAACAGCGAACACCGGGGAGCTGTTTTTT
TRBJ2-3	few	NA	TRBV11-3	CASSSIEGVPLDTQYF	TGTGCCAGCAGCTCAATAGAGGGAGTCCCCCTGGATACGCAGTATTTT
TRBJ2-2	few	NA	TRBV10-1	CASSGTATGELFF	TGCGCCAGCAGTGGGACAGCCACCGGGGAGCTGTTTTTT
TRBJ2-2	many	NA	TRBV20-1	CSASWQNTGELFF	TGCAGTGCTAGTTGGCAGAACACCGGGGAGCTGTTTTTT
TRBJ1-2	medium-sized	NA	TRBV19	CASSANYGYTF	TGTGCCAGTAGTGCAAACTATGGCTACACCTTC
TRBJ1-1	many	NA	TRBV3-1	CASSQGSVNTEAFF	TGTGCCAGCAGCCAAGGCAGCGTTAACACTGAAGCTTTCTTT
TRBJ2-2	NA	NA	TRBV6-4	CAKGQAPENTGELFF	TGTGCCAAAGGGCAGGCCCCCGAGAACACCGGGGAGCTGTTTTTT
TRBJ2-2	NA	NA	TRBV6-1	CATCNREGTGELFF	TGTGCCACCTGTAACAGGGAGGGGACCGGGGAGCTGTTTTTT
TRBJ1-4	few	NA	TRBV5-1	CASIPTLVTNEKLFF	TGCGCCAGCATCCCCACTCTGGTCACTAATGAAAAACTGTTTTTT
TRBJ1-1	many	NA	TRBV7-8	CASSRDWSTEAFF	TGTGCCAGCAGCCGGGACTGGAGCACTGAAGCTTTCTTT
TRBJ2-7	medium-sized	TRBD2	TRBV28	CASTSSPGGGREQYF	TGTGCCAGCACCTCTTCCCCCGGGGGGGGGCGCGAGCAGTACTTC
TRBJ2-2	many	TRBD2	TRBV7-3	CASSSGTRAGELFF	TGTGCCAGCAGCTCAGGGACTAGGGCCGGGGAGCTGTTTTTT
TRBJ1-1	many	NA	TRBV5-6	CASSLIRGPGTEAFF	TGTGCCAGCAGCCTAATTCGAGGGCCGGGTACTGAAGCTTTCTTT
TRBJ2-1	NA	TRBD2	TRBV7-6	CASSSPRGKADNEQIF	TGTGCCAGCAGCTCGCCGCGGGGGAAGGCCGACAATGAGCAGATCTTC
TRBJ2-2	few	TRBD2	TRBV10-2	CASIESGSGAGELFF	TGCGCCAGCATTGAGAGCGGGAGTGGCGCCGGGGAGCTGTTTTTT
TRBJ1-2	few	NA	TRBV2	CASSLQGNYGYTF	TGTGCCAGCAGCCTACAAGGGAACTATGGCTACACCTTC
TRBJ1-5	medium-sized	NA	TRBV28	CASSLGFYHQPQHF	TGTGCCAGCAGTTTAGGCTTTTATCATCAGCCCCAGCATTTT
TRBJ1-2	many	NA	TRBV7-9	CASSFDGLYGYTF	TGTGCCAGCAGCTTTGACGGACTCTATGGCTACACCTTC
TRBJ2-7	NA	NA	TRBV6-1	CASTEAVPACSYEQYF	TGTGCCAGCACTGAAGCGGTTCCCGCTTGCTCGTACGAGCAGTACTTC
TRBJ1-1	few	NA	TRBV2	CASRYGWNTEAFF	TGTGCCAGCAGATACGGGTGGAACACTGAAGCTTTCTTT
TRBJ2-3	many	NA	TRBV7-9	CASSFGTGAADTQYF	TGTGCCAGCAGCTTTGGTACGGGAGCAGCAGATACGCAGTATTTT
TRBJ2-2	NA	TRBD2	TRBV19	CASSMPGLAANTGELFF	TGTGCCAGTAGTATGCCGGGACTAGCGGCCAACACCGGGGAGCTGTTTTTT
TRBJ2-5	many	NA	TRBV6-1	CASTQSPRETQYF	TGTGCCAGCACACAGTCCCCCCGAGAGACCCAGTACTTC
TRBJ2-1	many	NA	TRBV9	CASSSSTISYNEQFF	TGTGCCAGCAGCTCATCGACTATCTCCTACAATGAGCAGTTCTTC
TRBJ1-6	few	NA	TRBV6-1	CASTFRPGGSYNSPLHF	TGTGCCAGCACCTTTCGCCCTGGTGGCTCCTATAATTCACCCCTCCACTTT
TRBJ1-5	many	NA	TRBV19	CATSRRNSNQPQHF	TGTGCCACTTCCCGGAGAAATAGCAATCAGCCCCAGCATTTT
TRBJ2-1	many	TRBD2	TRBV15	CATSRGFTSGSVDEQFF	TGTGCCACCAGCAGGGGCTTCACTAGCGGGAGCGTCGATGAGCAGTTCTTC
TRBJ2-1	NA	NA	TRBV2	CASSAERQRSSVEFF	TGTGCCAGCAGTGCTGAGCGCCAGCGTTCGTCCGTGGAGTTCTTC
TRBJ2-2	few	TRBD2	TRBV7-3	CASSLGLAGTGELFF	TGTGCCAGCAGCTTGGGACTAGCGGGGACCGGGGAGCTGTTTTTT